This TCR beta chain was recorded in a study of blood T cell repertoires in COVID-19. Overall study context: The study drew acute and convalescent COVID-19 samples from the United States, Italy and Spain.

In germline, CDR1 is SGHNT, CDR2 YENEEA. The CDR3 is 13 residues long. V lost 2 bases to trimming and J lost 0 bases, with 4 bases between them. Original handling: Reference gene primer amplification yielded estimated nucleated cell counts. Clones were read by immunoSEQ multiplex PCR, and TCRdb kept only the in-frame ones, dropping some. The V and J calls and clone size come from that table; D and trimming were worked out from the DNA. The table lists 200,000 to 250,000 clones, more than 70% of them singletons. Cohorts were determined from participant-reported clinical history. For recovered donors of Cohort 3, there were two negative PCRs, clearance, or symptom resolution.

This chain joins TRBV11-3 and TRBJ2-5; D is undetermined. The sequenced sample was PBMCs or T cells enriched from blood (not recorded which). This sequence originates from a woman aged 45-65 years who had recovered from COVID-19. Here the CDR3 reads CASSLIYQETQYF. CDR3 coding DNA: TGTGCCAGCAGCTTAATATACCAAGAGACCCAGTACTTC.